These T cell receptor beta chains were read from a single sample in a study of neurological immune-mediated disorders. TCRdb re-called the 5' RACE reads with MiXCR, one entry per CDR3 protein. The sample consists of under 45,000 distinct CDR3 sequences, roughly 15% of them appearing once. Sequencing used CD4+ T cells from blood. Receptors originate from an older woman with HTLV-1-associated myelopathy (HAM/TSP). CDR3s include the opening cysteine and the closing phenylalanine or tryptophan. A D gene is named only where the DNA matches it firmly. A clone size is listed for some rows: how often the clone was seen (once, few, many), or a class if it is expanded.

-	-	TRBJ1-2	TRBV5-1	TGCGCCAGCAGCGTGTACGGCCCCTATTGCTACACCTTC	CASSVYGPYCYTF
-	-	TRBJ1-2	TRBV5-1	TGCGCCATCAGTCCTCAGGACAGAAACTATGGCTACACCTTC	CAISPQDRNYGYTF
-	few	TRBJ2-5	TRBV2	TGTGCCAGCAGTGAAACTAGCTTGCAAGAGACCCAGTACTTC	CASSETSLQETQYF
TRBD1	many	TRBJ2-3	TRBV10-3	TGTGCCATCAGTGACGGGACAGGGAGAAGAGCAGATACGCAGTATTTT	CAISDGTGRRADTQYF
TRBD2	many	TRBJ2-2	TRBV7-2	TGTGCCAGCAGCTTAACCGGGACTAGCGGGACCACCGGGGAGCTGTTTTTT	CASSLTGTSGTTGELFF
TRBD2	many	TRBJ2-2	TRBV20-1	TGCAGTGCCGCAGCGGCTAGCGGTCACACCGGGGAGCTGTTTTTT	CSAAAASGHTGELFF
-	many	TRBJ1-6	TRBV9	TGTGCCAGCAGAGAGGGAACCGGGGCTAATTCACCCCTCCACTTT	CASREGTGANSPLHF
-	many	TRBJ1-1	TRBV5-1	TGCGCCAGCAGCTTGGGGACCGGACAGTTGAACACTGAAGCTTTCTTT	CASSLGTGQLNTEAFF
-	many	TRBJ2-2	TRBV9	TGTGCCAGCAGCGTAGGTTCGACCGGGGAGCTGTTTTTT	CASSVGSTGELFF
TRBD1	-	TRBJ2-5	TRBV11-1	TGTGCCAGCAGCTTCCGGGACAGGGGGCTTGAGACCCAGTACTTC	CASSFRDRGLETQYF
TRBD1	many	TRBJ2-7	TRBV7-8	TGTGCCAGCAGCTTAGTAACTGGGACAGGACTTTACGAGCAGTACTTC	CASSLVTGTGLYEQYF
TRBD2	many	TRBJ2-5	TRBV5-1	TGCGCCAGCAGCTTGGAAGCAGCGGGGGGCAGGGAGACCCAGTACTTC	CASSLEAAGGRETQYF
TRBD2	medium-sized	TRBJ2-3	TRBV20-1	TGCAGTGCTAGAGGGCGGGGGGGCTCCGATACGCAGTATTTT	CSARGRGGSDTQYF
-	-	TRBJ2-5	TRBV5-1	TGCGCCAGCAGCCCCGGCCCGGGCTCAATACAGTACTTC	CASSPGPGSIQYF
-	many	TRBJ2-3	TRBV5-1	TGCGCCAGCAGCTTGGTTGTCAGCACAGATACGCAGTATTTT	CASSLVVSTDTQYF
TRBD2	many	TRBJ2-3	TRBV10-2	TGCGCCAGCAGTGACGCCGCGGGGGGTACAGATACGCAGTATTTT	CASSDAAGGTDTQYF
-	many	TRBJ2-7	TRBV20-1	TGCAGTGCTAGAGGCCCGAGACAGCTCACCTACGAGCAGTACTTC	CSARGPRQLTYEQYF
-	-	TRBJ2-3	TRBV4-2	TGTGCCAGCAGCCAAGAGATTACTCGGGGGGCCACAGATACGCAGTATTTT	CASSQEITRGATDTQYF
TRBD2	many	TRBJ2-1	TRBV20-1	TGCAGTGCTAGCGAAACTGGACTAGCGGGGCCCTGGGGTGAGCAGTTCTTC	CSASETGLAGPWGEQFF
-	-	TRBJ1-2	TRBV20-1	TGCAGTGCCTGGACCGAAGATGGGTATGGCTACACCTTC	CSAWTEDGYGYTF
TRBD2	-	TRBJ2-3	TRBV20-1	TGCAGTGCAATTAGCGGGGTGAGCACAGATACGCAGAATTTT	CSAISGVSTDTQNF
TRBD1	many	TRBJ1-4	TRBV5-1	TGCGCCAGCAGCTCCGGGACAGCCAATAATGAAAAACTGTTTTTT	CASSSGTANNEKLFF
TRBD1	many	TRBJ2-3	TRBV6-2/TRBV6-3	TGTGCCAGCAGTCCATTGACAGGGGGCACAGATACGCAGTATTTT	CASSPLTGGTDTQYF
TRBD1	many	TRBJ1-1	TRBV30	TGTGCCTGGAGTACTGGGGACAGGGAAGGTAATGAAGCTTTCTTT	CAWSTGDREGNEAFF
-	few	TRBJ1-5	TRBV20-1	TGCAGTGCTAGAGATATAGGCAGGGGTGGCAATCAGCCCCAGCATTTT	CSARDIGRGGNQPQHF
TRBD1	many	TRBJ2-3	TRBV5-6	TGTGCCAGCAGCTTAAGAGGGGGCGTAGCAGATACGCAGTATTTT	CASSLRGGVADTQYF
TRBD2	many	TRBJ2-2	TRBV4-2	TGTGCCAGCAGCCAACTAAAAGGACTAGCCCCCGGGGAGCTGTTTTTT	CASSQLKGLAPGELFF
-	many	TRBJ1-2	TRBV6-1	TGTGCCAGCAGTGAGTCGGGAGCCAACTATGGCTACACCTTC	CASSESGANYGYTF
-	many	TRBJ1-3	TRBV25-1	TGTGCCAGCAGTGTCGATTTGGATGTAAACACCATATATTTT	CASSVDLDVNTIYF
-	many	TRBJ2-3	TRBV10-3	TGTGCCATCAGTGATCAGAAGGGGGGGAGCACAGATACGCAGTATTTT	CAISDQKGGSTDTQYF
-	-	TRBJ2-3	TRBV29-1	TGCAGCATGACCAAGTGGGGTTGGTGGCTAGGGACAGATACGCAGTATTTT	CSMTKWGWWLGTDTQYF
-	many	TRBJ1-1	TRBV12-3/TRBV12-4	TGTGCCAGCAGTGAGAGCGGGTGGAACACTGAAGCTTTCTTT	CASSESGWNTEAFF
TRBD1	many	TRBJ2-7	TRBV20-1	TGCAGTGTTTCGGGGAGGACAGGGCTCGAGCAGTACTTC	CSVSGRTGLEQYF
-	-	TRBJ2-1	TRBV30	TGTGCCTGGAGTGTGGGGGACCCCTACAATGAGCAGTTCTTC	CAWSVGDPYNEQFF
TRBD2	many	TRBJ2-3	TRBV20-1	TGCAGTGCTCCACGTATACTAGCGGGGGGTTCCCTGGGCACAGATACGCAGTATTTT	CSAPRILAGGSLGTDTQYF
-	-	TRBJ2-5	TRBV2	TGTGCCAGCAGTGAGGGGTCCCAAGAGACCCAGTACTTC	CASSEGSQETQYF
-	many	TRBJ1-2	TRBV29-1	TGCAGCGTTGAAGCCAGGTACTCTGGCTACACCTTC	CSVEARYSGYTF
-	many	TRBJ2-7	TRBV6-2/TRBV6-3	TGTGCCAGCAGTTACTCTAAGGTCTCCTACGAGCAGTACTTC	CASSYSKVSYEQYF
-	many	TRBJ1-2	TRBV19	TGTGCCAGTAGTACCCAGAGGAGCTATGGCTACACCTTC	CASSTQRSYGYTF
-	-	TRBJ2-3	TRBV4-1	TGCGCCAGCAGCCAAGTGGTGGGTACGCAGTATTTT	CASSQVVGTQYF
-	medium-sized	TRBJ1-4	TRBV29-1	TGCAGCGTCGGGAGGGATGAAAAACTGTTTTTT	CSVGRDEKLFF
-	many	TRBJ2-7	TRBV7-2	TGTGCCAGCAGCTTAGCGGGGAAGGCCTACGAGCAGTACTTC	CASSLAGKAYEQYF
-	many	TRBJ2-5	TRBV10-3	TGTGCCATCAGTGAGTCGAGGGGGGACCAAGAGACCCAGTACTTC	CAISESRGDQETQYF
-	-	TRBJ2-7	TRBV12-3/TRBV12-4	TGTGCCAGCAGTTTAGTGACGGGAGCAGGCGCCTACGAGCAGTACTTC	CASSLVTGAGAYEQYF
-	many	TRBJ1-2	TRBV6-1	TGTGCCAGCAGGGACAGCCTTGGGGGCTATGGCTACACCTTC	CASRDSLGGYGYTF
-	many	TRBJ1-1	TRBV20-1	TGCAGTGCTAGCCGGGGACTGAACACTGAAGCTTTCTTT	CSASRGLNTEAFF
-	-	TRBJ1-6	TRBV12-3/TRBV12-4	TGTGCCAGCAGTGCACAGGCCATCTATAATTCACCCCTCCACTTT	CASSAQAIYNSPLHF
TRBD2	many	TRBJ2-7	TRBV20-1	TGCAGTGCTACAACGCTAGCGGGGGGGGACGAGCAGTACTTC	CSATTLAGGDEQYF
TRBD1	many	TRBJ1-2	TRBV7-9	TGTGCCAGCAGCACTCAACCGGGACAGGGGACCTATGGCTACACCTTC	CASSTQPGQGTYGYTF
TRBD1	many	TRBJ1-4	TRBV4-1	TGCGCCAGCAGCCAAACTAGACAGGGGCCTCCAAAGGTGTTTTTT	CASSQTRQGPPKVFF